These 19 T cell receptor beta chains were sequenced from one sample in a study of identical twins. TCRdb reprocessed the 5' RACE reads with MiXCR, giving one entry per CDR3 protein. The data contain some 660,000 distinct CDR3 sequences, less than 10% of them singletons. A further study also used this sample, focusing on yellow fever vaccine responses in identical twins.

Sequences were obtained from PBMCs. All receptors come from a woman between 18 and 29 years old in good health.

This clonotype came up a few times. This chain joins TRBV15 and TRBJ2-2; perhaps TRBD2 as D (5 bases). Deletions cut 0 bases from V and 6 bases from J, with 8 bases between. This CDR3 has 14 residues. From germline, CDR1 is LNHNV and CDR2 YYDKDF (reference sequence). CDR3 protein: CATSRDLAAGELFF. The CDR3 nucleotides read TGTGCCACCAGCAGAGATCTAGCAGCCGGGGAGCTGTTTTTT. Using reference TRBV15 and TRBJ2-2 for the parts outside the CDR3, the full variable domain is DAMVIQNPRYQVTQFGKPVTLSCSQTLNHNVMYWYQQKSSQAPKLLFHYYDKDFNNEADTPDNFQSRRPNTSFCFLDIRSPGLGDTAMYLCATSRDLAAGELFFGEGSRLTVL.

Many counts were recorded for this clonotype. As DNA, the CDR3 is TGTGCCAGCAGCCAATTTAAGGGGGCTAATGAAAAACTGTTTTTT. Protein: CASSQFKGANEKLFF. The V gene is TRBV4-2, the J gene TRBJ1-4; the D gene is possibly TRBD1 (6 bases). CDR1 is LGHNA, CDR2 YNFKEQ, per germline. The CDR3 runs to 15 residues. V lost 2 bases and J 3 bases, leaving 10 bases between the germline ends.

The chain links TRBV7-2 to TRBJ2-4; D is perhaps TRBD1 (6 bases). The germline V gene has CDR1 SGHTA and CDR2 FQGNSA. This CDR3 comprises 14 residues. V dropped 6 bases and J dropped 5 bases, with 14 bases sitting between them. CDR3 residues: CASRKGDKQNIQYF. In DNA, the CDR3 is TGTGCCAGCAGGAAGGGGGACAAGCAAAACATTCAGTACTTC.

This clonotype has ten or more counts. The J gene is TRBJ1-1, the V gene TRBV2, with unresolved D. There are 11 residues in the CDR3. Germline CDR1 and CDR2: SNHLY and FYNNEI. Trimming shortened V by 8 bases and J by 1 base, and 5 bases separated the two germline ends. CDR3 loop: CASHKNTEAFF. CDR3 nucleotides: TGTGCCAGCCACAAGAACACTGAAGCTTTCTTT. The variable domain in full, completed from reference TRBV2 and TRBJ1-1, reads EPEVTQTPSHQVTQMGQEVILRCVPISNHLYFYWYRQILGQKVEFLVSFYNNEISEKSEIFDDQFSVERPDGSNFTLKIRSTKLEDSAMYFCASHKNTEAFFGQGTRLTVV.

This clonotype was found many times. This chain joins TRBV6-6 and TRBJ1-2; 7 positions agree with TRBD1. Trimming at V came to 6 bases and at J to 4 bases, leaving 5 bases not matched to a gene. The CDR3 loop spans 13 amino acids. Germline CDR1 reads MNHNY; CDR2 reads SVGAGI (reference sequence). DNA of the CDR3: TGTGCCAGCAGACCAGACAGGGTCTATGGCTACACCTTC. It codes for CASRPDRVYGYTF.

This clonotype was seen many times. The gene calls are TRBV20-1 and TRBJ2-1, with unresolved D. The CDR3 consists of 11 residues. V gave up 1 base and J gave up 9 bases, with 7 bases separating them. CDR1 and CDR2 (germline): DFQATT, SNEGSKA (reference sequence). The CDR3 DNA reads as TGCAGTGCTAGAGGGTCGAGTGAGCAGTTCTTC. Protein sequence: CSARGSSEQFF.

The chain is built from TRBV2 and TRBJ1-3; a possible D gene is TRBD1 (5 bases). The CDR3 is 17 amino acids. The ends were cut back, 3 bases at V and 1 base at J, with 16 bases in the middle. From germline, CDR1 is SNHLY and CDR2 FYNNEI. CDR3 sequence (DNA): TGTGCCAGCAGTGACCTTCGGGGACCGATTTCTGGAAACACCATATATTTT. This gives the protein CASSDLRGPISGNTIYF.

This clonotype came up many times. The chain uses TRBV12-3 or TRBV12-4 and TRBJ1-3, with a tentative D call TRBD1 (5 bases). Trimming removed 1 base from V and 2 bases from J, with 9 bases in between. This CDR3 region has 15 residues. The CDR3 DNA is TGTGCCAGCAGTTTAGGGGGGGTGCCTGGAAACACCATATATTTT. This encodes CASSLGGVPGNTIYF.

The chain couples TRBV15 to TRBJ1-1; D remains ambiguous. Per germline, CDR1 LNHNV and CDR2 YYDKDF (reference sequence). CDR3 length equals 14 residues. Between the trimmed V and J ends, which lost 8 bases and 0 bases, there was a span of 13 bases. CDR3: CATEGAELNTEAFF. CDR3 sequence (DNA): TGTGCCACCGAGGGAGCAGAGTTGAACACTGAAGCTTTCTTT.

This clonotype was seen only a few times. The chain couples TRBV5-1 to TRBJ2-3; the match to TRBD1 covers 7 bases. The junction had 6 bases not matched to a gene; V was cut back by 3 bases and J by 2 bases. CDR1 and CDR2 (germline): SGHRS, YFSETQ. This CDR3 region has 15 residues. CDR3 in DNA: TGCGCCAGCAGCTCGACAGGGCCCCCCACAGATACGCAGTATTTT. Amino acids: CASSSTGPPTDTQYF.

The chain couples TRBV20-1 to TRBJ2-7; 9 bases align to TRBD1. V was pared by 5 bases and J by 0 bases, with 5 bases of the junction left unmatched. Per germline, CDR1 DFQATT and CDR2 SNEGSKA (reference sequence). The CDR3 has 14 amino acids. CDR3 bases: TGCAGTGCTCAAACAGGGGGCCTCTCCTACGAGCAGTACTTC. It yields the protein CSAQTGGLSYEQYF.

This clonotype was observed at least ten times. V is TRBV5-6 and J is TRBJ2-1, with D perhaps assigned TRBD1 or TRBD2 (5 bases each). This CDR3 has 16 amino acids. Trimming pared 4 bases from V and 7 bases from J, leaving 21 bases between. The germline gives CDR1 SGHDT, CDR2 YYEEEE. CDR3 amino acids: CASSPVGLAAFNEQFF. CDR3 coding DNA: TGTGCCAGCAGCCCCGTGGGGCTAGCAGCTTTTAATGAGCAGTTCTTC.

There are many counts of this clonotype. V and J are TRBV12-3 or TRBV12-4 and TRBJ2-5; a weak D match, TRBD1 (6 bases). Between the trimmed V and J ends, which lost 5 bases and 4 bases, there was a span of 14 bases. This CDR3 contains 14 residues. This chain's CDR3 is CASSLIQGRETQYF. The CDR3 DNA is TGTGCCAGCAGTCTTATACAGGGAAGAGAGACCCAGTACTTC.

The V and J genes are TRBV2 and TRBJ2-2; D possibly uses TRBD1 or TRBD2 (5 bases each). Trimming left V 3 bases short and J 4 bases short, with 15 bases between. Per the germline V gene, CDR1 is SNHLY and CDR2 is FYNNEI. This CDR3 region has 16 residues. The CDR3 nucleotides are TGTGCCAGCAGTGATGGGTGGGGGTGGAGCACCGGGGAGCTGTTTTTT. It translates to CASSDGWGWSTGELFF.

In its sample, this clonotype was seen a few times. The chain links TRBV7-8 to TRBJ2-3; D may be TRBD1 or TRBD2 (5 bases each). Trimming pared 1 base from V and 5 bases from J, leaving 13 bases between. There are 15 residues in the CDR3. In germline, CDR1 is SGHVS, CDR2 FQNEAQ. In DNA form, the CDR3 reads TGTGCCAGCAGCTTAGTTAGGGTTGGGGGAGATACGCAGTATTTT. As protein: CASSLVRVGGDTQYF.

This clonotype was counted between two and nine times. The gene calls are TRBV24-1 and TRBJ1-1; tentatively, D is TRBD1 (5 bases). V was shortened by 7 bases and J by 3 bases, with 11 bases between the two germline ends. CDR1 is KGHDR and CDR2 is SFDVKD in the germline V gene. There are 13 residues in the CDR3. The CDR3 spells CATSGGRDTEAFF. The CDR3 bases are TGTGCCACCAGCGGGGGAAGAGACACTGAAGCTTTCTTT.

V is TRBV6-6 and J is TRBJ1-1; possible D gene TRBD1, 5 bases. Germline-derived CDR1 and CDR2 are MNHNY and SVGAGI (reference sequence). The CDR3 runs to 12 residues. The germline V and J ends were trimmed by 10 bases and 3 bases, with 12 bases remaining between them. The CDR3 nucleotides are TGTGCCACCCAGAAGGGGTACACTGAAGCTTTCTTT. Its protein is CATQKGYTEAFF.

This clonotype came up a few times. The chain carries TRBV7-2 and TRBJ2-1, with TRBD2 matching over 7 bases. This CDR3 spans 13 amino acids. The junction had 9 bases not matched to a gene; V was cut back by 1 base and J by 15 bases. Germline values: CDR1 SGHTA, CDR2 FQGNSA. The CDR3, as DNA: TGTGCCAGCAGCTTAGGCCCGGGACGGGGGGTGTTCTTC. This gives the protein CASSLGPGRGVFF.

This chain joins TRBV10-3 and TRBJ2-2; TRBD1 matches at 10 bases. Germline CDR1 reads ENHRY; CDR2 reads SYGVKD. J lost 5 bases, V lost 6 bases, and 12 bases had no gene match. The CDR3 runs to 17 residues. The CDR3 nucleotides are TGTGCCATCAGCAGCGAACCGGGACAGGGGAGGACCGGGGAGCTGTTTTTT. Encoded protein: CAISSEPGQGRTGELFF.